This T cell receptor beta chain was captured in a study of CD8+ T cells in alopecia areata. Findings of the study overall: Relative to mice, TCR sharing across patients was less clear, a difference possibly HLA-related. When scalp samples are sequenced, resident alphabeta T cells of normal skin are also captured. Higher clonality was seen in lesional scalp than in normal scalp, especially in alopecia totalis/universalis.

This CDR3 region has 13 residues. Germline CDR1 SQVTM, CDR2 ANQGSEA. The J segment lost 2 bases and the V segment lost 6 bases, leaving 4 bases of the junction unmatched. In the case of this clone: What it binds is unknown.

cDNA prepared by RNA extraction and subsequent reverse transcription served as the template for sequencing. TCRdb's copy holds only in-frame clones and misses some; the assay was immunoSEQ multiplex PCR. This table holds 37,000 or so clones, nearly 55% found once. CD4+ lymphocytes from several patients underwent sorting into CD25+CD127- populations. Those with alopecia areata gave lesional scalp punch biopsies and peripheral blood. J is TRBJ1-1 and V is TRBV29-1, with 9 bases fitting TRBD1. The sequenced sample consisted of CD4+ Tregs sorted from blood. The sequence was collected from a human donor with alopecia areata. The CDR3 loop reads CSVAGQGNTEAFF. The CDR3 nucleotides are TGCAGCGTCGCGGGACAGGGAAACACTGAAGCTTTCTTT.